Below, 10 T cell receptor beta chains from the same sample are listed, as sequenced in a study of T cell repertoires in cytomegalovirus infection. One entry per CDR3 protein, called by TCRdb with MiXCR from the reads. The data hold about 480,000 distinct CDR3 sequences, with roughly a third observed a single time. No antigen has been assigned to these receptors. The input for sequencing was cultured PBMCs, taken from culture after CMV antigen stimulation. These receptors originate from a human donor in good health (CMV status not recorded). Some clones in this sample may be carry-over from other donors' samples.

This clonotype has just a few counts. The rearrangement links TRBV7-8 to TRBJ2-2, with 8 bases aligning to TRBD2. Germline CDR1 SGHVS, CDR2 FQNEAQ. J gave up 3 bases and V 4 bases, and 7 bases lay outside the gene matches. This CDR3 is 16 amino acids long. DNA of the CDR3: TGTGCCAGCAGCTCGCGGGCTAGCGGGTACACCGGGGAGCTGTTTTTT. As protein: CASSSRASGYTGELFF.

This clonotype showed up just a few times. The J gene is TRBJ2-7, the V gene TRBV6-2 or TRBV6-3, with a weak D call TRBD2 (5 bases). Germline values: CDR1 MNHEY, CDR2 SVGEGT. The length of the CDR3 is 12 residues. The V end lost 5 bases, the J end lost 5 bases, and 10 bases lay between the germline ends. CDR3 coding DNA: TGTGCCAGCAGTGGACTCGAGGACGAGCAGTACGTC. Translating it yields CASSGLEDEQYV.

The genes are TRBV2 and TRBJ2-3; D unclear. Between the trimmed V and J ends, which lost 0 bases and 2 bases, there was a span of 6 bases. This CDR3 comprises 14 residues. The V gene's germline CDR1 is SNHLY and CDR2 FYNNEI. The CDR3, as DNA: TGTGCCAGCAGTGAAGCTGTCACCACAGATACGCAGTATTTT. It codes for CASSEAVTTDTQYF.

V usage is TRBV12-3 or TRBV12-4 and J usage is TRBJ1-3; 11 nucleotides line up with TRBD1. The V segment lost 5 bases and the J segment 8 bases; nucleotides outside the gene matches: 8. CDR3 length: 15 amino acids. The DNA of the CDR3 is TGTGCCAGCAGTCCGCGGGGACAGGGGGTTTACACCATATATTTT. This codes for CASSPRGQGVYTIYF.

V usage is TRBV19 and J usage is TRBJ1-5; 9 bases align to TRBD1. The CDR3 is 16 residues long. The germline V gene has CDR1 LNHDA and CDR2 SQIVND (reference sequence). The J segment lost 5 bases and the V segment lost 5 bases, leaving 10 bases of the junction unmatched. The CDR3 reads CASSPALDRGYQPQHF. CDR3 nucleotides: TGTGCCAGTAGTCCGGCTCTGGACAGGGGTTATCAGCCCCAGCATTTT.

This sequence joins TRBV6-1 and TRBJ1-3, with TRBD1 as a possible D gene (5 bases). The germline gives CDR1 MNHNS, CDR2 SASEGT. V lost 6 bases to trimming and J lost 0 bases, with 15 bases between them. The CDR3 is 16 residues long. The CDR3 sequence is CASSRGTAISGNTIYF. CDR3 coding DNA: TGTGCCAGCAGCCGAGGGACGGCGATCTCTGGAAACACCATATATTTT.

This clonotype was picked up one time. The V and J genes are TRBV4-3 and TRBJ1-2; the D gene is possibly TRBD1 (5 bases). The V end lost 3 bases, the J end lost 6 bases, and 17 bases lay between the germline ends. The CDR3 length is 15 residues. Germline V CDR1 and CDR2: LGHNA, YSLEER. The CDR3 reads CASSQFGLGGDGYTF. DNA for the CDR3: TGCGCCAGCAGCCAGTTCGGGTTGGGGGGGGATGGCTACACCTTC.

CDR3 sequence (DNA): TGCAGCGTTGCGGGTCAGACCCCGAACACTGAAGCTTTCTTT. Its translation is CSVAGQTPNTEAFF. The genes are TRBV29-1 and TRBJ1-1, with no clear D. Germline CDR1 reads SQVTM; CDR2 reads ANQGSEA. V was shortened by 4 bases and J by 1 base, with 13 bases between the two germline ends. This CDR3 has 14 amino acids.

The chain uses TRBV28 and TRBJ2-5, with D tentatively TRBD2 (5 bases). The CDR3 sequence is 15 residues long. Germline V gene lookup returns CDR1 MDHEN and CDR2 SYDVKM. V was trimmed by 4 bases and J by 5 bases, leaving 17 bases between them. CDR3 coding DNA: TGTGCCAGCAGTTGGGAGCAACCGAGGAAGGAGACCCAGTACTTC. Translated: CASSWEQPRKETQYF. The entire variable domain, with the rest obtained from reference TRBV28 and TRBJ2-5, is as follows: DVKVTQSSRYLVKRTGEKVFLECVQDMDHENMFWYRQDPGLGLRLIYFSYDVKMKEKGDIPEGYSVSREKKERFSLILESASTNQTSMYLCASSWEQPRKETQYFGPGTRLLVL.

In this sample, this clonotype turned up a few times. V and J are TRBV7-9 and TRBJ1-2; D is undetermined. The V end was cut by 1 base, the J end by 8 bases, with 11 bases between. The CDR3 covers 13 residues. Germline values: CDR1 SEHNR, CDR2 FQNEAQ (reference sequence). CDR3 protein: CASSLVGGLGYTF. The CDR3 DNA follows: TGTGCCAGCAGCTTAGTAGGCGGATTGGGCTACACCTTC. The full variable domain, completed using reference TRBV7-9 and TRBJ1-2, is DTGVSQNPRHKITKRGQNVTFRCDPISEHNRLYWYRQTLGQGPEFLTYFQNEAQLEKSRLLSDRFSAERPKGSFSTLEIQRTEQGDSAMYLCASSLVGGLGYTFGSGTRLTVV.